The entry below gives a single TCR beta chain sequence along with its context. No antigen is known for it. After removal of 6 bases from V and 4 bases from J, the junction contained 11 bases not matched to a gene. The germline V gene has CDR1 LNHDA and CDR2 SQIVND (reference sequence). The CDR3 runs to 15 residues. A second PCR, run for roughly 7 to 11 cycles, used a sample-barcoded 5' primer plus a J-beta primer mix. A single record per CDR3 protein comes from TCRdb applying MiXCR to the 5' RACE reads. The data contain approximately 810,000 distinct CDR3 sequences, more than 25% of them singletons. This specimen comes from a study of blood T cells in healthy people across ages. Looking at the study overall: Template switching retrieved approximately one barcoded beta molecule for each two T cells. Broader study findings: Diversity was higher, and naive CD4+ cells more numerous, in long-lived donors than in aged donors.

Sequenced sample: blood. The clonotype comes from a woman aged 80 or over in good health. The rearrangement joins TRBV19 to TRBJ1-1, with 7 bases lining up with TRBD1. The CDR3 DNA sequence: TGTGCCAGTAGCAAAAGGGCGACAGGGCCCACTGAAGCTTTCTTT. Protein: CASSKRATGPTEAFF. Full variable domain (remainder filled in from reference TRBV19 and TRBJ1-1): DGGITQSPKYLFRKEGQNVTLSCEQNLNHDAMYWYRQDPGQGLRLIYYSQIVNDFQKGDIAEGYSVSREKKESFPLTVTSAQKNPTAFYLCASSKRATGPTEAFFGQGTRLTVV.